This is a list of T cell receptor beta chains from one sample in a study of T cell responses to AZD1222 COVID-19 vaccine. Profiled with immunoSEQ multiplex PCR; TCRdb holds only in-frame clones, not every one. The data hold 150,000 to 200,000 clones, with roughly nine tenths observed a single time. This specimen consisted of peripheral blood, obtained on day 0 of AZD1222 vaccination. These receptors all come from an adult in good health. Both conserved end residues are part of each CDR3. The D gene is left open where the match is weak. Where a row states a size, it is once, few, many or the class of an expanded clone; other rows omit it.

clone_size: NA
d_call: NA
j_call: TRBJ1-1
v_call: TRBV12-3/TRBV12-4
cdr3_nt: TGTGCCAGCAGTCCCATCCGCAGGGTGCAGGCTTTCTTT
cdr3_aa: CASSPIRRVQAFF

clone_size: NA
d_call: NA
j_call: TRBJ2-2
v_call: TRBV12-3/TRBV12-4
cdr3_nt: TGTGCCAGCAGTTTAGCGGTCGGGGAGCTGTTTTTT
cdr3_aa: CASSLAVGELFF

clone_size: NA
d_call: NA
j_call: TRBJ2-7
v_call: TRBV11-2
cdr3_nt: TGTGCCAGCCAGAGGGACCCCAAATCATACGAGCAGTACTTC
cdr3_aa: CASQRDPKSYEQYF

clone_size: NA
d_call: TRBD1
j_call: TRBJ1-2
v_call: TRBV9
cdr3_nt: TGTGCCAGCAGCGTAGGGACAGGGGAGTGGGCTAACTATGGCTACACCTTC
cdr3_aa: CASSVGTGEWANYGYTF

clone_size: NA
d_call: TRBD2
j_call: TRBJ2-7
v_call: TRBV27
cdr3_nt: TGTGCCAGCGGGCTCCAGGGGGCTAGCGGGAGCTACGAGCAGTACTTC
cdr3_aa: CASGLQGASGSYEQYF

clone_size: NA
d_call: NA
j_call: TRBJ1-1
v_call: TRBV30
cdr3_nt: TGTGCCTGGGGGCTCAGGCGAGGTAACACTGAAGCTTTCTTT
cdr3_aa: CAWGLRRGNTEAFF

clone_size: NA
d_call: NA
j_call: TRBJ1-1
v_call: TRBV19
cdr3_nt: TGTGCCAGTAGTAGAGGGGTTGGCTGGATGAACACTGAAGCTTTCTTT
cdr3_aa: CASSRGVGWMNTEAFF

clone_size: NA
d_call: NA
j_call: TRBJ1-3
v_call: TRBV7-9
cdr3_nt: TGTGCCAGCAGTAGTAGAGGTAGCTCTGGAAACACCATATATTTT
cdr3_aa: CASSSRGSSGNTIYF

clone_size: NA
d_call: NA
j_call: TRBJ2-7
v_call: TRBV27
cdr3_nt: TGTGCCAGCAGCCCGACAGGCACAATTTACGAGCAGTACTTC
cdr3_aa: CASSPTGTIYEQYF

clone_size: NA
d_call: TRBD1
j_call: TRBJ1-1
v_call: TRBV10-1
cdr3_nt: TGCGCCAGCAGAAGGGACAGGGGGCTTGCTGAAGCTTTCTTT
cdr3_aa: CASRRDRGLAEAFF

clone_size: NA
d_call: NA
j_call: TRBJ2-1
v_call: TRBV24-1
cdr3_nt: TGTGCCACCAGTGATGGGGGGACGGACGGCTGGGGTAATGAGCAGTTCTTC
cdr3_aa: CATSDGGTDGWGNEQFF

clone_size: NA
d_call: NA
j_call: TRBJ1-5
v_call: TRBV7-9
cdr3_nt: TGTGCCAGCAGCTTAGGTGGACAGCCCCAGCATTTT
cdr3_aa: CASSLGGQPQHF

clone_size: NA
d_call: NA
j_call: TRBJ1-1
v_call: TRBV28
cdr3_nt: TGTGCCAGCAGTCAGGACAGCACGAACACTGAAGCTTTCTTT
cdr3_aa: CASSQDSTNTEAFF

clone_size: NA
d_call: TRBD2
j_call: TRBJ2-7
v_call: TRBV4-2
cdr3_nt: TGTGCCAGCAGCCATAGCATCCTAGCGGGAGACAACGAGCAGTACTTC
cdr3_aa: CASSHSILAGDNEQYF

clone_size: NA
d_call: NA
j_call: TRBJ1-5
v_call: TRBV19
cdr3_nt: TGTGCCAGTAGTATTGAGGGGCAACAGCCCCAGCATTTT
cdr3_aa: CASSIEGQQPQHF

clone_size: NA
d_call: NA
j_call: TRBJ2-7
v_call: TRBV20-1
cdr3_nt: TGCAGTGCTAGTAAAGGACACGAGCAGTACTTC
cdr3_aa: CSASKGHEQYF

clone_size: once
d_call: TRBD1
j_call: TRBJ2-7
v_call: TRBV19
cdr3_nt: TGTGCCAGTAGCATCACAGGGGTCCCCTACGAGCAGTACTTC
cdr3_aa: CASSITGVPYEQYF

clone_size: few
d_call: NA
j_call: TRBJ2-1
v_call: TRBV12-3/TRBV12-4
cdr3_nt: TGTGCCAGCAGCAAGATGCCATACAATGAGCAGTTCTTC
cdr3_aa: CASSKMPYNEQFF

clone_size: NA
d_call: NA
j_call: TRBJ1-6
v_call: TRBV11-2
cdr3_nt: TGTGCCAGCAGCTCCCCAGGGCGAAGCTCACCCCTCCACTTT
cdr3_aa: CASSSPGRSSPLHF

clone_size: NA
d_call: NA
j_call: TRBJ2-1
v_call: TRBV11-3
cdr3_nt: TGTGCCAGCAGTCGGGGAGGTAGCGGTCACAATGAGCAGTTCTTC
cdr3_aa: CASSRGGSGHNEQFF

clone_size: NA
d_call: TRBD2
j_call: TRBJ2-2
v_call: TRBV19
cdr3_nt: TGTGCCAGTAGTATAGATCGCGGGGGGGCGAGCGGGGAGCTGTTTTTT
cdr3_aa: CASSIDRGGASGELFF

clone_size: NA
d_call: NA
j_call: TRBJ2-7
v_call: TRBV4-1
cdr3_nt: TGCGCCAGCAGCCAAGATCAGGCGACAGGGAGGCACGAGCAGTACTTC
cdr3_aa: CASSQDQATGRHEQYF

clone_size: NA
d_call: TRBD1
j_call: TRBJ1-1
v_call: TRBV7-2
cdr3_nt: TGTGCCAGCAGCTTAGGGGTTCGGGGACAGCCCGAAGCTTTCTTT
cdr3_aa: CASSLGVRGQPEAFF

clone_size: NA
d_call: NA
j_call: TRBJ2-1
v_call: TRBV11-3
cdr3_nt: TGTGCCAGCAGCTTAGATGGTGGGAGGCCTTACAATGAGCAGTTCTTC
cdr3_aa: CASSLDGGRPYNEQFF

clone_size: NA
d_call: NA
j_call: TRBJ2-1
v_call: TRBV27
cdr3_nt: TGTGCCAGCAGTTCAATAACTTTAGACAGCCCTGACAGAGGTATTTCATACAATGAGCAGTTCTTC
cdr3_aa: CASSSITLDSPDRGISYNEQFF

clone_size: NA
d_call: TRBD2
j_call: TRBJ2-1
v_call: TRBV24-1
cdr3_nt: TGTGCCACCAGTGCTTCTACTAGCGGGAAGGGCAATGAGCAGTTCTTC
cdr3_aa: CATSASTSGKGNEQFF

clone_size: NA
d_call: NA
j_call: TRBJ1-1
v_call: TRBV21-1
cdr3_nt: TGTGCCAGCAGCCCGGCGGCTACTTTCAACACTGAAGCTTTCTTT
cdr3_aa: CASSPAATFNTEAFF